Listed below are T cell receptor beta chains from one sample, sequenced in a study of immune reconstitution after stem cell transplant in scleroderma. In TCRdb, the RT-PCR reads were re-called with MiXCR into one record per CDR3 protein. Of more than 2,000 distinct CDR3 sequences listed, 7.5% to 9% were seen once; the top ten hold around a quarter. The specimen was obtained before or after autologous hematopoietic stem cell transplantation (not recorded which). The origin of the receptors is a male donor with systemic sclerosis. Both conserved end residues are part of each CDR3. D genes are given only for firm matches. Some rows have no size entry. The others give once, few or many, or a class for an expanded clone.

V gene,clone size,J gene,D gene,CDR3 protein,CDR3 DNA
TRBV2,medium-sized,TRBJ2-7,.,CASKAGTYEQYF,TGTGCCAGCAAGGCAGGGACCTACGAGCAGTACTTC
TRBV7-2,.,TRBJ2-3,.,CVSSFVWDMPFAGRTDTQYF,TGTGTCAGCAGCTTTGTATGGGACATGCCATTCGCGGGCCGAACAGATACGCAGTATTTT
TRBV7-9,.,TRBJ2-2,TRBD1,CASSLVLQGADIGELFF,TGTGCCAGCAGCTTAGTCCTACAGGGGGCTGACATCGGGGAGCTGTTTTTT
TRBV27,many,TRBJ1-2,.,CASSLVRGYGYTF,TGTGCCAGCAGTTTGGTCAGGGGCTATGGCTACACCTTC
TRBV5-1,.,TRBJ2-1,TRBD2,CAGSPGREYSYNEQFF,TGCGCCGGCAGCCCCGGGCGGGAGTACTCCTACAATGAGCAGTTCTTC
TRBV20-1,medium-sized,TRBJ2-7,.,CSARGPLSEQYF,TGCAGTGCTAGAGGTCCTCTTAGTGAGCAGTACTTC
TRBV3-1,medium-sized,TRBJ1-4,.,CASSQGGPGKLFF,TGTGCCAGCAGCCAAGGGGGGCCGGGAAAACTGTTTTTT
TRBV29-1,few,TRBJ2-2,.,CSVAGQLGTGELFF,TGCAGCGTTGCCGGCCAACTGGGCACCGGGGAGCTGTTTTTT
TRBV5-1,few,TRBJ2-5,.,CATNDGVQETQYF,TGCGCCACCAATGACGGAGTCCAAGAGACCCAGTACTTC
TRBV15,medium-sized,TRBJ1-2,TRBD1,CATSRDRINYGYTF,TGTGCCACCAGCAGGGACAGGATCAACTATGGCTACACCTTC
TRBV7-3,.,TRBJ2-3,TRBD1,CASSLTGQNTGTQYF,TGTGCCAGCAGCTTAACGGGACAGAACACAGGCACGCAGTATTTT
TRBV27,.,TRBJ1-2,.,CASSLAGGSYTF,TGTGCCAGCAGTTTGGCGGGGGGGAGCTACACCTTC
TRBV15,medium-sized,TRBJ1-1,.,CATSRDLSPKQGLGLVAFF,TGTGCCACCAGCAGAGATCTAAGTCCCAAACAGGGTTTGGGGCTAGTAGCTTTCTTT
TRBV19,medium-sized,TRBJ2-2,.,CASSIGITGELFF,TGTGCCAGTAGTATCGGGATTACCGGGGAGCTGTTTTTT
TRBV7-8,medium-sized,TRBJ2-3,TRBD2,CASSLRGDLSSTDTQYF,TGTGCCAGCAGCTTACGGGGGGATCTATCTAGCACAGATACGCAGTATTTT
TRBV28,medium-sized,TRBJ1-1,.,CASSLISAEAFF,TGTGCCAGCAGTTTAATCAGCGCTGAAGCTTTCTTT
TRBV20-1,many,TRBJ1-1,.,CSARPWDKGSTEAFF,TGCAGTGCTAGACCTTGGGACAAAGGGAGCACTGAAGCTTTCTTT
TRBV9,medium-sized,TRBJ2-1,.,CASSVGREGHEQFF,TGTGCCAGCAGCGTAGGACGCGAGGGGCATGAGCAGTTCTTC
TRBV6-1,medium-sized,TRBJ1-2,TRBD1,CASSRQGLGSYGYTF,TGTGCCAGCAGTCGACAGGGACTAGGCAGCTATGGCTACACCTTC
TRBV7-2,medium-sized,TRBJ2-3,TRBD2,CASSRLAGVPTRDTQYF,TGTGCCAGCAGCCGACTAGCGGGAGTCCCCACTAGAGATACGCAGTATTTT
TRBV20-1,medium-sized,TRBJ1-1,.,CSARAEGDTEAFF,TGCAGTGCTAGAGCGGAAGGGGACACTGAAGCTTTCTTT
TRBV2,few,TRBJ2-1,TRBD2,CASTLAGGPGNEQFF,TGTGCCAGCACCTTAGCGGGGGGGCCGGGGAATGAGCAGTTCTTC
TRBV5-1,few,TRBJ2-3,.,CASTQEGSTDTQYF,TGCGCCAGCACCCAGGAGGGAAGCACAGATACGCAGTATTTT
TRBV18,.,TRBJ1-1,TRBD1,CASSQGAGTEAFF,TGTGCCAGCTCACAGGGGGCAGGCACTGAAGCTTTCTTT
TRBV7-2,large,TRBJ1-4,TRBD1,CASSLGTGGGEKLFF,TGTGCCAGCAGCTTAGGGACAGGAGGTGGCGAAAAACTGTTTTTT
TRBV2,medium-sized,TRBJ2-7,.,CASSVLANEQYF,TGTGCCAGCAGCGTACTTGCGAACGAGCAGTACTTC
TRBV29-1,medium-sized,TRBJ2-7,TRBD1,CSVVGWTGGDEQYF,TGCAGCGTTGTAGGGTGGACAGGGGGCGACGAGCAGTACTTC
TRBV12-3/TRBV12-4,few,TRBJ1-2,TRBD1,CASSTGVYGYTF,TGTGCCAGCAGCACAGGGGTATATGGCTACACCTTC
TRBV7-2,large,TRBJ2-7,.,CASSLAPPRYMAYEQYF,TGTGCCAGCAGCTTAGCGCCCCCCCGCTATATGGCCTACGAGCAGTACTTC
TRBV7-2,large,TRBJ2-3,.,CASSLRRGLPYF,TGTGCCAGCAGCTTGAGACGCGGGCTCCCGTATTTT
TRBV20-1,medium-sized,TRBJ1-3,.,CSARDPGAAGNTIYF,TGCAGTGCTAGAGATCCGGGGGCTGCTGGAAACACCATATATTTT
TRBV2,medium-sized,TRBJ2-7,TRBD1,CASSEMVGQFQYF,TGTGCCAGCAGTGAAATGGTGGGACAGTTCCAGTACTTC
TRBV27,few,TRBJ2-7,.,CASKGNYEQYF,TGTGCCAGCAAAGGTAACTACGAGCAGTACTTC
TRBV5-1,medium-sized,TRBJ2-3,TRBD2,CASSLNSGAVDTQYF,TGCGCCAGCAGCTTGAATAGCGGGGCCGTAGATACGCAGTATTTT
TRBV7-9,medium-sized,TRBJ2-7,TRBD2,CASRASGAYEQYF,TGTGCCAGCAGGGCTAGCGGGGCCTACGAGCAGTACTTC
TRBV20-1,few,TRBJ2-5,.,CSARGRQGPEGRETQYF,TGCAGTGCTAGAGGCAGACAGGGCCCGGAGGGGAGGGAGACCCAGTACTTC
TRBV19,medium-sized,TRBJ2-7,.,CASSSISGYEQYF,TGTGCCAGTAGTAGCATTAGCGGCTACGAGCAGTACTTC
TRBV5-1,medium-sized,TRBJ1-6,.,CASSLAQPNSPLHF,TGCGCCAGCAGCTTGGCTCAGCCTAATTCACCCCTCCACTTT
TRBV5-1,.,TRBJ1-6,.,CASRIHWEGGSSPLHF,TGCGCCAGCAGAATCCACTGGGAGGGGGGCAGCTCACCCCTCCACTTT
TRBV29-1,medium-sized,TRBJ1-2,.,CSVGPISGEGNYGYTF,TGCAGCGTTGGACCGATTTCAGGGGAGGGAAACTATGGCTACACCTTC
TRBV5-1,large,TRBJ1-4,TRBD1,CASSPWTGGGSEKLFF,TGCGCCAGCAGCCCATGGACAGGGGGCGGGAGTGAAAAACTGTTTTTT
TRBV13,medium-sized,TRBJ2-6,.,CASSSPGSGANVLTF,TGTGCCAGCAGCTCCCCAGGGAGTGGGGCCAACGTCCTGACTTTC
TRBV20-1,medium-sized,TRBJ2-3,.,CSADENTDTQYF,TGCAGTGCCGACGAAAATACAGATACGCAGTATTTT
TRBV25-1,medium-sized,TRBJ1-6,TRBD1,CASSELRTGGNSPLHF,TGTGCCAGCAGTGAATTGAGGACAGGAGGGAATTCACCCCTCCACTTT
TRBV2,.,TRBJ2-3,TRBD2,CASKGGLASRTDTQYF,TGTGCCAGCAAGGGGGGACTAGCGTCCCGCACAGATACGCAGTATTTT
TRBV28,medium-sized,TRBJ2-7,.,CASKGGIYEQYF,TGTGCCAGCAAGGGCGGGATTTACGAGCAGTACTTC
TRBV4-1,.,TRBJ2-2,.,CASSQEGGLAGISGELFF,TGCGCCAGCAGCCAAGAAGGGGGACTGGCGGGGATCAGCGGGGAGCTGTTTTTT
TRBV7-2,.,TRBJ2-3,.,CASSKDFTDTQYF,TGTGCCAGCAGCAAGGACTTCACAGATACGCAGTATTTT
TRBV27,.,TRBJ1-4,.,CASSGQPVGTNEKLFF,TGTGCCAGCAGTGGACAGCCCGTGGGAACTAATGAAAAACTGTTTTTT
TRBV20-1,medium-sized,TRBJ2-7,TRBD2,CSAKGLSYEQYF,TGCAGTGCAAAGGGACTATCCTACGAGCAGTACTTC
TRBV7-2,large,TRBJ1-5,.,CASSPSLVQGPNQPQHF,TGTGCCAGCAGCCCCTCCCTAGTGCAGGGACCCAATCAGCCCCAGCATTTT
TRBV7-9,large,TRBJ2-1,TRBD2,CASSPPTSGLANEQFF,TGTGCCAGCAGCCCCCCGACTAGCGGGCTAGCAAATGAGCAGTTCTTC
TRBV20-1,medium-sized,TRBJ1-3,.,CSARGGPFGNTIYF,TGCAGTGCTAGAGGCGGACCTTTCGGAAACACCATATATTTT
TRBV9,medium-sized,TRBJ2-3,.,CASSPQNPSTDTQYF,TGTGCCAGCAGCCCCCAAAACCCAAGCACAGATACGCAGTATTTT
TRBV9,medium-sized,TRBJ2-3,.,CAGSWADTQYF,TGTGCCGGCAGCTGGGCAGATACGCAGTATTTT
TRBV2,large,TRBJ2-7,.,CASSERRGLTYEQYF,TGTGCCAGCAGTGAAAGGCGGGGTTTAACCTACGAGCAGTACTTC
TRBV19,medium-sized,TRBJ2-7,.,CASSKSGTPSYEQYF,TGTGCCAGTAGTAAATCCGGGACGCCATCCTACGAGCAGTACTTC
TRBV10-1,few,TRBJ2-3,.,CASSESEDTQYF,TGCGCCAGCAGTGAGTCGGAAGATACGCAGTATTTT